This T cell receptor (beta chain) was captured by sequencing in a study of blood T cell repertoires in COVID-19. The wider study: T cells, B-cell-depleted T cells, or PBMCs provided the cDNA or gDNA that served as material.

V lost 2 bases, J lost 4 bases, and 6 bases stayed unmatched. Per the germline V gene, CDR1 is LGHDT and CDR2 is YNNKEL (reference sequence). The CDR3 is 16 amino acids. The study drew participants aged 18 to 89 years from around 24 US areas. Each participant's cohort was designated according to participant-reported clinical history. Original processing notes: Estimation of nucleated cell counts was performed using reference gene primer amplification. Libraries were prepared by immunoSEQ multiplex PCR; TCRdb keeps only in-frame clonotypes and omits some of them. V and J calls and clone size are as listed in that table; D and trimming were resolved from the DNA. This sample has fewer than 350,000 clones; around 90% occur once, and the top ten carry roughly 1.6%.

This chain connects TRBV3-1 (or the pseudogene TRBV3-2) to TRBJ1-5; the match to TRBD1 covers 9 bases. Material: PBMCs or T cells enriched from blood (not recorded which). The origin of this receptor is a woman under 30 with acute COVID-19. This chain's CDR3 is CASSQSLDRGNQPQHF. The CDR3 coding sequence is TGTGCCAGCAGCCAATCCCTGGACAGGGGAAATCAGCCCCAGCATTTT.